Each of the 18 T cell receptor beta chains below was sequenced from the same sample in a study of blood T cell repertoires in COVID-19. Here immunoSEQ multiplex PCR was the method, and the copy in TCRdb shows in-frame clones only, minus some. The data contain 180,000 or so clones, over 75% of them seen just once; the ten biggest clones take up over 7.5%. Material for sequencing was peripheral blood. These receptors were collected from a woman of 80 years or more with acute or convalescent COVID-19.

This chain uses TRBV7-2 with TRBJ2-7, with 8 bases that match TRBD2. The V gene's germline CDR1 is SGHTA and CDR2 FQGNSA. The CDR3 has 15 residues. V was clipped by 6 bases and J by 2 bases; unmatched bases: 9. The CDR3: CASSQTSGPPYEQYF. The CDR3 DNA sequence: TGTGCCAGCAGTCAAACTAGCGGTCCTCCCTACGAGCAGTACTTC.

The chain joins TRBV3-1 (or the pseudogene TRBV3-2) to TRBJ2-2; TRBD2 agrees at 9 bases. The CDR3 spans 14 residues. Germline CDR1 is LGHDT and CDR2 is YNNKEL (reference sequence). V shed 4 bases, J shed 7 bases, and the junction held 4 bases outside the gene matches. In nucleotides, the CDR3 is TGTGCCAGCAGCCGGCGGGGGGGAGGCGGGGAGCTGTTTTTT. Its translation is CASSRRGGGGELFF.

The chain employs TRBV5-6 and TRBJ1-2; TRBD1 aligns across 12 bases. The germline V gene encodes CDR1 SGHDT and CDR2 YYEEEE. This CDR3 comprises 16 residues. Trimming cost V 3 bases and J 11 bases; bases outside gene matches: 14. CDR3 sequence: CASSYVAGQGALTYTF. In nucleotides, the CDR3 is TGTGCCAGCAGCTATGTTGCGGGACAGGGGGCACTTACGTACACCTTC.

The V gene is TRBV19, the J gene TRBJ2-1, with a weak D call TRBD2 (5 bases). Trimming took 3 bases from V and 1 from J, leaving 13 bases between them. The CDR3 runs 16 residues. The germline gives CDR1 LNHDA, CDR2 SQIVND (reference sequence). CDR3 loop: CASSIEDSRSYNEQFF. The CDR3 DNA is TGTGCCAGTAGTATCGAGGACTCCCGATCCTACAATGAGCAGTTCTTC.

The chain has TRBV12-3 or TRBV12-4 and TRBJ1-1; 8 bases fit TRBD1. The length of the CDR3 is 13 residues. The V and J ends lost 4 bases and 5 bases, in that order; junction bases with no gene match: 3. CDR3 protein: CASSSDRATEAFF. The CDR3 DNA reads TGTGCCAGCAGTTCGGACAGGGCGACTGAAGCTTTCTTT.

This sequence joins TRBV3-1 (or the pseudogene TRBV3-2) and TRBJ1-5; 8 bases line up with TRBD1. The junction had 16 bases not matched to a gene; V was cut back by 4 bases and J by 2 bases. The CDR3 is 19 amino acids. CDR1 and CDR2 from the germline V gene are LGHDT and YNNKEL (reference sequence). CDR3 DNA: TGTGCCAGCAGCCTATCCGGGACAGGAGGAATTCGGGGCAATCAGCCCCAGCATTTT. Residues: CASSLSGTGGIRGNQPQHF.

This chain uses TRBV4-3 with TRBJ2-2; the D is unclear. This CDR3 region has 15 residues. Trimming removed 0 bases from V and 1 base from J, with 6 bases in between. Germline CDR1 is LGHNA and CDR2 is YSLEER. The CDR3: CASSQDRVNTGELFF. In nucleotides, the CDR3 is TGCGCCAGCAGCCAAGATCGAGTGAACACCGGGGAGCTGTTTTTT.

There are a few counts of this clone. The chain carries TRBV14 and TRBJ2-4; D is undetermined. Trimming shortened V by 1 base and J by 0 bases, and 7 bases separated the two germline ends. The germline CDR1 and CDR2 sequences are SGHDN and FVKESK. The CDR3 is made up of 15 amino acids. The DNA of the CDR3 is TGTGCCAGCAGCCAAGGAGGATTAGCCAAAAACATTCAGTACTTC. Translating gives CASSQGGLAKNIQYF.

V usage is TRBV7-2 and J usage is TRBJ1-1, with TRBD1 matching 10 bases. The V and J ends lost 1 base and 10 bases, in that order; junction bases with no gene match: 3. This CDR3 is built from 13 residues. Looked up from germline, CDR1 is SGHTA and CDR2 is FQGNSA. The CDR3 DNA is TGTGCCAGCAGCTTAGGACAGGGGGCTAGAGCTTTCTTT. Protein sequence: CASSLGQGARAFF.

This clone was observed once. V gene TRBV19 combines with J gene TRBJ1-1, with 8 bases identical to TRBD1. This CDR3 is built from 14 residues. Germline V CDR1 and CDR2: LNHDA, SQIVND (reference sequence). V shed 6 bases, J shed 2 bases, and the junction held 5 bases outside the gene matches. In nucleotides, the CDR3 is TGTGCCAGTAGACGAGACAGGGGAAACACTGAAGCTTTCTTT. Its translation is CASRRDRGNTEAFF.

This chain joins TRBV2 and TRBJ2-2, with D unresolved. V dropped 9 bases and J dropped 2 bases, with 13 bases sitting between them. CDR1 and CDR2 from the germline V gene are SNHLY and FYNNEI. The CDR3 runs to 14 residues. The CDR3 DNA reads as TGTGCCAGTGCCCGAGACATCAACACCGGGGAGCTGTTTTTT. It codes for CASARDINTGELFF.

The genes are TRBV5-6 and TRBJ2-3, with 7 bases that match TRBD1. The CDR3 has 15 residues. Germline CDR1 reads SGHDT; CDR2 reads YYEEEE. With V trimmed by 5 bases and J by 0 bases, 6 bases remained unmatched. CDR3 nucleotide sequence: TGTGCCAGCAGTTCTACGACAGGGAGCACAGATACGCAGTATTTT. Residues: CASSSTTGSTDTQYF. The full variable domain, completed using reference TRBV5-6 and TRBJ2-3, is DAGVTQSPTHLIKTRGQQVTLRCSPKSGHDTVSWYQQALGQGPQFIFQYYEEEERQRGNFPDRFSGHQFPNYSSELNVNALLLGDSALYLCASSSTTGSTDTQYFGPGTRLTVL.

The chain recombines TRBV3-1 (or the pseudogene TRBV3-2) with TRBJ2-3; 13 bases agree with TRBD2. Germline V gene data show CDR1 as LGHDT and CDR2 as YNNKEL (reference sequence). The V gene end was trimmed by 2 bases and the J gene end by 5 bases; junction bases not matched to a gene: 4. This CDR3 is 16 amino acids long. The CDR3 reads CASSQRGLAGVDTQYF. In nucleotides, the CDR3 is TGTGCCAGCAGCCAACGCGGACTAGCGGGAGTAGATACGCAGTATTTT.

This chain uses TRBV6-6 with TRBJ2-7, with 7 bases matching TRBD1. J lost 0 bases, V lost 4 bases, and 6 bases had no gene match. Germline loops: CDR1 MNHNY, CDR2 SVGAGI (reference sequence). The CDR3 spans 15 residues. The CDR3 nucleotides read TGTGCCAGCAGTTCTCCGACAGGGAGCTCCTACGAGCAGTACTTC. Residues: CASSSPTGSSYEQYF.

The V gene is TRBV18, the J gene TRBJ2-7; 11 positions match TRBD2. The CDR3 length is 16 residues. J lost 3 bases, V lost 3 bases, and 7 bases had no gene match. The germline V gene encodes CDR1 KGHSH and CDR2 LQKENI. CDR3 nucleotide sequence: TGTGCCAGCTCACCCGGACTAGCGGGCTTATACTACGAGCAGTACTTC. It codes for CASSPGLAGLYYEQYF.

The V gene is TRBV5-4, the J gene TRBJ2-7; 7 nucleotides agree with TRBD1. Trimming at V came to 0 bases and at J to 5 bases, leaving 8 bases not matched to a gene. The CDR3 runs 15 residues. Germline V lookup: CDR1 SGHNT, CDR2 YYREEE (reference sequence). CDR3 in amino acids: CASSLDRGYQDEQYF. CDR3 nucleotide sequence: TGTGCCAGCAGCTTGGACAGGGGCTATCAGGACGAGCAGTACTTC. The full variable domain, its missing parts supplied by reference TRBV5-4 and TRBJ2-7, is ETGVTQSPTHLIKTRGQQVTLRCSSQSGHNTVSWYQQALGQGPQFIFQYYREEENGRGNFPPRFSGLQFPNYSSELNVNALELDDSALYLCASSLDRGYQDEQYFGPGTRLTVT.

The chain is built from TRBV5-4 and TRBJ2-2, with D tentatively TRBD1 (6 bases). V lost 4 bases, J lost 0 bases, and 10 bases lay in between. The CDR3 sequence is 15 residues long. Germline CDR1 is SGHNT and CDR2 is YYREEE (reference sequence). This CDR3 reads CASSPRTANTGELFF. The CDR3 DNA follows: TGTGCCAGCAGCCCAAGGACAGCGAACACCGGGGAGCTGTTTTTT.

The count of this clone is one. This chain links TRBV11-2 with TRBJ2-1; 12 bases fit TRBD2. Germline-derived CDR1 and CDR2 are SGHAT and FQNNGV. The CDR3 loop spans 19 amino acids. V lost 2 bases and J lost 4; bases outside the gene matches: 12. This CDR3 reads CASSLSSGGAGSIYNEQFF. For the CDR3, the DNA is TGTGCCAGCAGCTTATCTAGCGGGGGGGCCGGTTCAATATACAATGAGCAGTTCTTC.